Listed here are 14 T cell receptor beta chains from one sample, sequenced in a study of tumor and adjacent non-tumor tissue in lung cancer. TCRbeta libraries were built with three rounds of nested PCR, modified from ARM-PCR. TCRdb itself ran the multiplex PCR reads through MiXCR, one entry per CDR3 protein. The sample gives 70,000 to 90,000 distinct CDR3 sequences, over 75% of which show up once; less than 15% is in the top ten. The template was RNA from unsorted bulk tissue. The specimen was lung tumor tissue. These receptors came from a woman aged 45-60 years with non-small cell lung cancer.

In the case of this clonotype: Germline is not matched at one junction end, which may reflect a read error. V gene TRBV5-6 combines with J gene TRBJ1-2; D gene uncertain. The CDR3 has 15 residues. Per the germline V gene, CDR1 is SGHDT and CDR2 is YYEEEE. The CDR3 region is CASSFGMGKGYVYTF. The CDR3 DNA sequence: TGTGCCAGCAGCTTTGGCATGGGAAAGGGCTATGTCTACACCTTC.

For this clonotype: At one end the junction does not follow the germline gene, possibly because of a read error. This chain links TRBV11-2 with TRBJ2-3; 8 bases are a match to TRBD1. Germline values: CDR1 SGHAT, CDR2 FQNNGV. CDR3 length equals 13 residues. The CDR3 nucleotides read TGTACCAGCAGCTTAGACAGGGGAGATATGCACTATTTT. Encoded protein: CTSSLDRGDMHYF.

This clonotype is a singleton in its sample. Here the CDR3 omits its conserved ending phenylalanine or tryptophan, so a read error is the likely source. The rearrangement joins TRBV11-2 to TRBJ2-1; TRBD2 aligns across 11 bases. This CDR3 spans 15 amino acids. The ends lost 0 bases at V and 9 bases at J; junction bases unmatched: 4. Per germline, CDR1 SGHAT and CDR2 FQNNGV. CDR3 region: CASSLDVSGRAEQFI. CDR3 sequence (DNA): TGTGCCAGCAGCTTAGATGTTAGCGGGAGGGCTGAGCAGTTCATC.

This clonotype was recorded at least ten times. The DNA for the CDR3 is TGTGCCAGCAGTGAATGGTCCGATGAAAAACTGTTTTTT. Translating it yields CASSEWSDEKLFF. The genes are TRBV6-1 and TRBJ1-4, with D unclear. V lost 2 bases and J 6 bases, leaving 7 bases between the germline ends. In germline, CDR1 is MNHNS, CDR2 SASEGT. This CDR3 region has 13 residues.

This clonotype was found many times. This sequence joins TRBV5-4 and TRBJ2-3, with 10 bases lining up with TRBD1. J lost 5 bases, V lost 3 bases, and 6 bases had no gene match. The CDR3 covers 15 residues. Germline V gene lookup returns CDR1 SGHNT and CDR2 YYREEE (reference sequence). CDR3 nucleotides: TGTGCCAGCAGCTCCAGGACAGGGGGTGGAGATACGCAGTATTTT. It is translated as CASSSRTGGGDTQYF.

This clonotype was detected only once. V usage is TRBV6-1 and J usage is TRBJ2-1; TRBD1 or TRBD2 may be the D gene (5 bases each). CDR1 and CDR2 from the germline V gene are MNHNS and SASEGT. The CDR3 contains 13 residues. The CDR3 region has the DNA TGTACCACCAGCTGGGGACCTCGGAATGAGCAGTTCTTC. This translates into CTTSWGPRNEQFF.

A word on this clonotype: The junction departs from germline at one end; a sequencing error may be responsible. As DNA, the CDR3 is TGTGTCAGCAGCTTGACGCAGGGGTTCTACGAGCAGTACTTC. Residues: CVSSLTQGFYEQYF. The chain employs TRBV7-9 and TRBJ2-7, with D maybe TRBD1 (6 bases). Germline V gene sequence: CDR1 SEHNR, CDR2 FQNEAQ (reference sequence). The CDR3 totals 14 residues.

On this clonotype: A read error may account for a junction end that differs from germline. The chain recombines TRBV11-2 with TRBJ2-7, with 8 positions matching TRBD2. The CDR3 spans 14 residues. Germline loops: CDR1 SGHAT, CDR2 FQNNGV. The CDR3 nucleotides read TGTGCCAGCAGCTCGAGCGGGAGTAGCAACGAGCAATACTTC. It is translated as CASSSSGSSNEQYF.

This clonotype has more than one count but fewer than ten. A read error is possible here, since a much larger clone lies one base away. The chain joins TRBV5-8 to TRBJ2-3; tentative D call: TRBD1 (5 bases). V was trimmed by 4 bases and J by 4 bases, leaving 7 bases between them. Germline CDR1 and CDR2: SGHTS and YDEGEE. The CDR3 runs to 12 residues. The CDR3 DNA sequence: TGTGCCAGCAGCCCACAGGCAGATACGCAGTATTTT. Protein product: CASSPQADTQYF.

In its sample, this clonotype was seen many times. The chain recombines TRBV6-4 with TRBJ1-5; D call uncertain. The V gene's germline CDR1 is MRHNA and CDR2 SNTAGT. The CDR3 runs to 14 residues. V was clipped by 0 bases and J by 2 bases, with 5 bases between them. This CDR3 reads CASSDSRCNQPQHF. DNA of the CDR3: TGTGCCAGCAGTGACTCAAGGTGCAATCAGCCCCAGCATTTT.

Points on this clonotype: This is likely a read error, given that the CDR3 carries no conserved phenylalanine or tryptophan at its end. J is TRBJ2-7 and V is TRBV6-5, with D unclear. CDR3 size: 15 residues. CDR1 is MNHEY and CDR2 is SVGAGI in the germline V gene. CDR3 sequence reads: CTSSLYEPSSYEQYS. The CDR3 region has the DNA TGTACCAGCAGTTTGTACGAGCCCAGCTCCTACGAGCAGTACTCC.

The genes are TRBV11-2 and TRBJ2-1, with D uncertain. Per germline, CDR1 SGHAT and CDR2 FQNNGV. V was shortened by 10 bases and J by 5 bases, with 15 bases between the two germline ends. This CDR3 has 13 amino acids. The CDR3 coding sequence is TGTGCCAACAGTCTAGAAGACAACAATGAGCAGTTCTTC. Protein: CANSLEDNNEQFF.

Remarks on this clonotype: One end of the junction fails to match germline, which may point to a read error. The gene calls are TRBV10-2 and TRBJ1-1; TRBD1 might be the D (5 bases). Germline CDR1 WSHSY, CDR2 SAAADI. The CDR3 runs 19 residues. CDR3 sequence (DNA): TGTGCCAGCAGTACGCCGGCCGCTCATCTGTCAACAAGGGACCCTGAAGCTTTCTTT. It specifies CASSTPAAHLSTRDPEAFF.

In its sample, this clonotype was seen many times. The gene calls are TRBV15 and TRBJ2-5, with TRBD2 matching over 8 bases. Trimming at V came to 3 bases and at J to 4 bases, leaving 7 bases not matched to a gene. The germline V gene encodes CDR1 LNHNV and CDR2 YYDKDF (reference sequence). The CDR3 totals 15 residues. The CDR3 here is CATSSLRLAGETQYF. CDR3 nucleotides: TGTGCCACCAGCAGTCTCCGTCTAGCGGGAGAGACCCAGTACTTC.